The rows below give T cell receptor beta chains drawn from one sample of a study of blood T cells in healthy people across ages. TCRdb fed the 5' RACE reads into MiXCR, producing one record per CDR3 protein. The sample lists about 1.6 million distinct CDR3 sequences, about 35% occurring once. Sequencing used blood. Source of these receptors: a woman between 25 and 40 years old in good health. Each CDR3 is given without its conserved first and last residue. Only some rows state a clone size, as once, few, many or a class for expanded clones.

cdr3_length: 10
clone_size: few
v_call: TRBV27
j_call: TRBJ2-7
cdr3_aa: ASSITGVQQY

cdr3_length: 13
clone_size: few
v_call: TRBV7-9
j_call: TRBJ2-1
cdr3_aa: ASLSTGESYNEQF

cdr3_length: 12
clone_size: many
v_call: TRBV11-2
j_call: TRBJ1-2
cdr3_aa: ASSLEGAYHGYT

cdr3_length: 14
clone_size: NA
v_call: TRBV7-9
j_call: TRBJ2-5
cdr3_aa: ASSLTQQSLGETQY

cdr3_length: 13
clone_size: few
v_call: TRBV27
j_call: TRBJ1-6
cdr3_aa: ASSWSSSGNSPLH

cdr3_length: 16
clone_size: NA
v_call: TRBV7-8
j_call: TRBJ2-1
cdr3_aa: ASSLRFGGQREVNEQF

cdr3_length: 20
clone_size: NA
v_call: TRBV13
j_call: TRBJ2-1
cdr3_aa: ASSRIPGLAGGRDNAYNEQF

cdr3_length: 15
clone_size: NA
v_call: TRBV10-3
j_call: TRBJ2-3
cdr3_aa: AISDYDGSSSTDTQY

cdr3_length: 12
clone_size: NA
v_call: TRBV7-3
j_call: TRBJ2-7
cdr3_aa: ASSTGQVPYEQY

cdr3_length: 13
clone_size: few
v_call: TRBV27
j_call: TRBJ1-5
cdr3_aa: ASKEATGGSQPQH

cdr3_length: 12
clone_size: NA
v_call: TRBV11-2
j_call: TRBJ2-5
cdr3_aa: ASSSLAWGGEQY

cdr3_length: 12
clone_size: NA
v_call: TRBV4-1
j_call: TRBJ1-5
cdr3_aa: AGNRSDNDQPQH

cdr3_length: 11
clone_size: NA
v_call: TRBV29-1
j_call: TRBJ2-7
cdr3_aa: SVVGQISYEQY

cdr3_length: 18
clone_size: NA
v_call: TRBV21-1
j_call: TRBJ1-5
cdr3_aa: ASSNGRGSPYSGINQPQH

cdr3_length: 12
clone_size: NA
v_call: TRBV5-1
j_call: TRBJ2-3
cdr3_aa: ASSLTGEVDTQY

cdr3_length: 18
clone_size: NA
v_call: TRBV4-1
j_call: TRBJ2-5
cdr3_aa: ASSHPSQLAGGFEQETQY

cdr3_length: 11
clone_size: few
v_call: TRBV3-1
j_call: TRBJ1-2
cdr3_aa: ASSQGGLPGYT

cdr3_length: 15
clone_size: NA
v_call: TRBV27
j_call: TRBJ2-1
cdr3_aa: ASSRRNRTRTYNEQF

cdr3_length: 14
clone_size: NA
v_call: TRBV7-2
j_call: TRBJ2-7
cdr3_aa: ASSSGGQRSSYEQY

cdr3_length: 13
clone_size: NA
v_call: TRBV3-1
j_call: TRBJ1-2
cdr3_aa: ASSQGDRDRMDYT